The 23 T cell receptor beta chains below all came from one sample that was sequenced in a study of response to subunit inactivated influenza vaccine. TCRdb reanalysed the RT-PCR reads using MiXCR and keeps one entry per CDR3 protein. The top ten clones hold roughly a tenth of a sample with 530,000 or so distinct CDR3 sequences, 12% of them seen once. The input for sequencing was PBMCs from blood, taken on the day of vaccination. These receptors came from a man in his fifties or sixties who received an inactivated influenza vaccine.

J is TRBJ2-2 and V is TRBV7-9; D call uncertain. Trimming left V 8 bases short and J 1 base short, with 11 bases between. CDR1 is SEHNR, CDR2 FQNEAQ, per germline (reference sequence). The CDR3 extends over 14 amino acids. Here the CDR3 DNA reads TGTGCCAGCGATCGGACGGGGAACACCGGGGAGCTGTTTTTT. This gives the protein CASDRTGNTGELFF.

This clonotype has a handful of counts. V and J are TRBV5-1 and TRBJ2-5; 9 nucleotides agree with TRBD1. The germline V gene encodes CDR1 SGHRS and CDR2 YFSETQ. This CDR3 is built from 15 residues. Trimming at V came to 5 bases and at J to 1 base, leaving 6 bases not matched to a gene. CDR3 in DNA: TGCGCCAGCAGTATTGGGACAGGGTTCCAAGAGACCCAGTACTTC. Translation gives CASSIGTGFQETQYF. The variable domain in full, completed from reference TRBV5-1 and TRBJ2-5, reads KAGVTQTPRYLIKTRGQQVTLSCSPISGHRSVSWYQQTPGQGLQFLFEYFSETQRNKGNFPGRFSGRQFSNSRSEMNVSTLELGDSALYLCASSIGTGFQETQYFGPGTRLLVL.

There are many counts of this clonotype. V and J are TRBV9 and TRBJ2-1; 7 nucleotides match TRBD2. Germline V lookup: CDR1 SGDLS, CDR2 YYNGEE. The CDR3 has 15 residues. The trim removed 2 bases at V and 2 bases at J, leaving 4 bases unmatched. CDR3 DNA sequence: TGTGCCAGCAGCGTGGGTCGGGGGGCCTACAATGAGCAGTTCTTC. Its translation: CASSVGRGAYNEQFF.

The chain links TRBV11-2 to TRBJ1-5; TRBD1 aligns across 8 bases. The trim removed 3 bases at V and 4 bases at J, leaving 8 bases unmatched. Germline CDR1 SGHAT, CDR2 FQNNGV. This CDR3 comprises 16 residues. The CDR3 sequence is CASSLGYTGGNQPQHF. Written as DNA, the CDR3 is TGTGCCAGCAGCTTGGGGTATACAGGGGGTAATCAGCCCCAGCATTTT.

In this sample, this clonotype turned up a few times. The V gene is TRBV7-9, the J gene TRBJ1-5; 7 nucleotides line up with TRBD1. The junction had 14 bases not matched to a gene; V was cut back by 4 bases and J by 8 bases. In germline, CDR1 is SEHNR, CDR2 FQNEAQ (reference sequence). There are 16 residues in the CDR3. The CDR3 sequence is CASSSSRQGRGEPQHF. The CDR3 region has the DNA TGTGCCAGCAGCTCATCTCGACAGGGTAGAGGGGAGCCCCAGCATTTT. The whole variable domain, remainder taken from reference TRBV7-9 and TRBJ1-5, is DTGVSQNPRHKITKRGQNVTFRCDPISEHNRLYWYRQTLGQGPEFLTYFQNEAQLEKSRLLSDRFSAERPKGSFSTLEIQRTEQGDSAMYLCASSSSRQGRGEPQHFGDGTRLSIL.

As to this clonotype: One base away lies a much larger clone, so this may be a sequencing read error. The CDR3 ends on some other residue instead of the conserved phenylalanine or tryptophan, so this is likely a read error. The J gene is TRBJ2-7, the V gene TRBV7-9, with TRBD1 matching over 7 bases. The CDR3 is 14 amino acids. The germline gives CDR1 SEHNR, CDR2 FQNEAQ (reference sequence). Trimming cost V 1 base and J 6 bases; bases outside gene matches: 6. CDR3 residues: CASSLGGGVGEQYL. CDR3 nucleotides: TGTGCCAGCAGCTTAGGAGGGGGCGTTGGCGAGCAGTACCTC.

This clonotype was counted many times. The V and J genes are TRBV28 and TRBJ1-6; no firm D call. This CDR3 region has 16 residues. Germline CDR1 MDHEN, CDR2 SYDVKM. V dropped 7 bases and J dropped 0 bases, with 13 bases sitting between them. The CDR3 region has the DNA TGTGCCAGCACTTCCCTGGGGTTCTCCTATAATTCACCCCTCCACTTT. Its protein product is CASTSLGFSYNSPLHF.

This clonotype was picked up many times. The chain links TRBV14 to TRBJ2-3, with TRBD1 matching 9 bases. This CDR3 is built from 16 residues. Germline CDR1 reads SGHDN; CDR2 reads FVKESK. Trimming took 3 bases from V and 2 from J; bases not matched to a gene: 6. The CDR3 reads CASSQRTGANTDTQYF. CDR3 bases: TGTGCCAGCAGCCAGCGGACAGGGGCAAACACAGATACGCAGTATTTT.

This clonotype was seen many times. The chain couples TRBV5-1 to TRBJ1-4; no definite D call. Trimming took 9 bases from V and 3 from J, leaving 15 bases between them. The length of the CDR3 is 14 residues. Germline V gene sequence: CDR1 SGHRS, CDR2 YFSETQ. CDR3 loop: CATGIGSANEKLFF. DNA of the CDR3: TGCGCCACCGGCATCGGGAGTGCTAATGAAAAACTGTTTTTT.

The rearrangement uses TRBV19 and TRBJ2-7; 10 positions match TRBD2. J lost 2 bases, V lost 4 bases, and 5 bases had no gene match. Germline V gives CDR1 LNHDA, CDR2 SQIVND (reference sequence). The CDR3 totals 15 residues. CDR3 residues: CASSKGTSATYEQYF. DNA of the CDR3: TGTGCCAGTAGTAAAGGGACTAGCGCTACCTACGAGCAGTACTTC. Based on the CDR3 plus reference TRBV19 and TRBJ2-7, the full variable domain is DGGITQSPKYLFRKEGQNVTLSCEQNLNHDAMYWYRQDPGQGLRLIYYSQIVNDFQKGDIAEGYSVSREKKESFPLTVTSAQKNPTAFYLCASSKGTSATYEQYFGPGTRLTVT.

J is TRBJ2-3 and V is TRBV7-2, with TRBD2 matching over 7 bases. CDR1 SGHTA and CDR2 FQGNSA come from the germline V gene. The ends lost 3 bases at V and 5 bases at J; junction bases unmatched: 5. This CDR3 has 14 amino acids. The CDR3 DNA reads as TGTGCCAGCAGCTTGTCTAGCGGAGGAGATACGCAGTATTTT. Translated, it gives CASSLSSGGDTQYF.

This chain links TRBV29-1 with TRBJ2-1; D is undetermined. Germline CDR1 is SQVTM and CDR2 is ANQGSEA. V lost 0 bases, J lost 12 bases, and 12 bases lay in between. The CDR3 extends over 12 amino acids. The DNA of the CDR3 is TGCAGCGTTGAAGAAAACAGCCAACGGCAGTTCTTC. Protein product: CSVEENSQRQFF.

The table lists this clonotype with a few counts. The chain uses TRBV10-3 and TRBJ2-7; 7 bases fit TRBD2. Germline V gives CDR1 ENHRY, CDR2 SYGVKD. The CDR3 loop spans 14 amino acids. Trimming took 6 bases from V and 2 from J; bases not matched to a gene: 7. CDR3 nucleotides: TGTGCCATCAGCCATCGGGAGGCCCCCTACGAGCAGTACTTC. This translates into CAISHREAPYEQYF.

This clonotype was observed a few times. This sequence joins TRBV11-2 and TRBJ2-1; TRBD2 matches at 13 bases. Germline V gives CDR1 SGHAT, CDR2 FQNNGV. The CDR3 covers 18 residues. V lost 5 bases and J lost 0; bases outside the gene matches: 7. The CDR3 DNA is TGTGCCAGCAGCCGGGGACTAGCGGGGCCAAGCTCCTACAATGAGCAGTTCTTC. This gives the protein CASSRGLAGPSSYNEQFF.

This clonotype was seen a handful of times. This chain uses TRBV20-1 with TRBJ1-5; 7 bases line up with TRBD1. V was pared by 5 bases and J by 5 bases, with 6 bases of the junction left unmatched. The CDR3 extends over 13 amino acids. Germline V CDR1 and CDR2: DFQATT, SNEGSKA (reference sequence). CDR3 sequence (DNA): TGCAGTGCTCAACAGGGGTCGGATCAGCCCCAGCATTTT. Translated, it gives CSAQQGSDQPQHF.

This clonotype showed up just a few times. The chain recombines TRBV29-1 with TRBJ2-7; 10 nucleotides match TRBD1. V shed 6 bases, J shed 4 bases, and the junction held 6 bases outside the gene matches. The CDR3 is 13 residues long. Looked up from germline, CDR1 is SQVTM and CDR2 is ANQGSEA. CDR3 sequence reads: CSVRDRGEYEQYF. CDR3 coding DNA: TGCAGCGTCCGGGACAGGGGTGAATACGAGCAGTACTTC.

The V and J genes are TRBV9 and TRBJ2-3, with D possibly matching TRBD1 (6 bases). The CDR3 has 14 amino acids. Germline V gene lookup returns CDR1 SGDLS and CDR2 YYNGEE. Trimming stripped 7 bases from V and 3 bases from J, with 15 bases between. CDR3 coding DNA: TGTGCCAGCGCCCGGGACATATTGACAGATACGCAGTATTTT. It yields the protein CASARDILTDTQYF.

This clonotype came up many times. The chain carries TRBV5-6 and TRBJ2-1; the D is unclear. V was shortened by 7 bases and J by 1 base, with 9 bases between the two germline ends. This CDR3 contains 13 residues. The V gene's germline CDR1 is SGHDT and CDR2 YYEEEE. In DNA, the CDR3 is TGTGCCAGCGGTAAGGGATCCTACAATGAGCAGTTCTTC. Translation gives CASGKGSYNEQFF.

This clonotype has only a few counts. V gene TRBV25-1 combines with J gene TRBJ2-5, with D perhaps matching TRBD1 (5 bases). CDR1 and CDR2 (germline): MGHDK, SYGVNS. Trimming pared 2 bases from V and 9 bases from J, leaving 13 bases between. CDR3 size: 13 residues. The CDR3 coding sequence is TGTGCCAGCAGTGAAGGGGCCGACGAGGCCCAGTACTTC. Amino acid sequence: CASSEGADEAQYF.

This clonotype was found many times. This rearrangement joins TRBV11-2 to TRBJ2-2; 9 bases match TRBD1. The germline gives CDR1 SGHAT, CDR2 FQNNGV. This CDR3 is built from 19 residues. Losses at the gene ends were 5 bases for V and 5 bases for J; bases not matched to a gene: 18. The CDR3 loop reads CASSLTSLLTTGGTGELFF. The CDR3 DNA sequence: TGTGCCAGCAGCCTCACTAGTCTCCTCACGACAGGGGGGACCGGGGAGCTGTTTTTT. The complete variable domain, with remaining parts taken from reference TRBV11-2 and TRBJ2-2, reads EAGVAQSPRYKIIEKRQSVAFWCNPISGHATLYWYQQILGQGPKLLIQFQNNGVVDDSQLPKDRFSAERLKGVDSTLKIQPAKLEDSAVYLCASSLTSLLTTGGTGELFFGEGSRLTVL.

This clonotype was detected a few times. The junction and the germline gene differ at one end; a read error may be behind it. The chain employs TRBV4-2 and TRBJ2-1; 9 bases align to TRBD2. This CDR3 is built from 19 residues. The V gene's germline CDR1 is LGHNA and CDR2 YNFKEQ. The CDR3 DNA is TGTGCCAGCAGGCAAGATTCACTGGGCACTAGCGGGTTTTACAATGAGCAGTTCTTC. This translates into CASRQDSLGTSGFYNEQFF.

In this sample, this clonotype turned up many times. The chain links TRBV7-2 to TRBJ1-5; D gene unclear. The CDR3 is 14 residues long. With 4 bases removed from V and 4 bases from J, the gap between germline ends came to 11 bases. Germline CDR1 SGHTA, CDR2 FQGNSA. Here the CDR3 reads CASSYSPSNQPQHF. CDR3 nucleotide sequence: TGTGCCAGCAGCTATAGCCCGAGTAATCAGCCCCAGCATTTT.

The sample holds a few counts of this clonotype. The chain carries TRBV20-1 and TRBJ2-1, with TRBD2 matching 9 bases. V shed 6 bases, J shed 5 bases, and the junction held 5 bases outside the gene matches. From germline, CDR1 is DFQATT and CDR2 SNEGSKA (reference sequence). The CDR3 covers 13 residues. CDR3 in DNA: TGCAGTGCCACGGGACTAGCCGACAATGAGCAGTTCTTC. Amino acid sequence: CSATGLADNEQFF.